The 25 T cell receptor beta chains below come from one sample, sequenced in a study of blood T cell repertoires in COVID-19. Assay used: immunoSEQ multiplex PCR; TCRdb lists only in-frame clones, some missing. The top ten hold about 12% of the sample, which has fewer than 350,000 clones, 70% to 90% seen once. Source material: peripheral blood. Receptors originate from a woman aged 25 to 39 with COVID-19, enrolled during active disease.

The gene calls are TRBV28 and TRBJ2-7; weak D call: TRBD1 (6 bases). V lost 3 bases and J lost 6, with 15 bases in between. CDR3 size: 14 residues. CDR1 MDHEN and CDR2 SYDVKM come from the germline V gene. The chain's CDR3 is CASSLRTDLSEQYF. CDR3 in DNA: TGTGCCAGCAGTTTGAGGACAGACTTATCCGAGCAGTACTTC.

The CDR3 DNA follows: TGTGCCAGCAGTTACTCCCCCGCCGTACCGGACACTGAAGCTTTCTTT. Its translation: CASSYSPAVPDTEAFF. The V call is TRBV6-2 or TRBV6-3, the J call TRBJ1-1, with D uncertain. Germline V gene data show CDR1 as MNHEY and CDR2 as SVGEGT. Trimming stripped 0 bases from V and 3 bases from J, with 14 bases between. The CDR3 contains 16 residues.

The chain carries TRBV6-1 and TRBJ1-6, with D perhaps TRBD1 (5 bases). V lost 2 bases and J lost 6, with 11 bases in between. Germline CDR1 reads MNHNS; CDR2 reads SASEGT. The CDR3 extends over 15 amino acids. The DNA for the CDR3 is TGTGCCAGCAGTGAAAGATCCAGGGTTAATTCACCCCTCCACTTT. This codes for CASSERSRVNSPLHF.

The chain uses TRBV5-1 and TRBJ1-6, with 8 bases matching TRBD1. V lost 4 bases to trimming and J lost 10 bases; unmatched junction nucleotides: 10. The CDR3 has 15 residues. Germline loops: CDR1 SGHRS, CDR2 YFSETQ. In nucleotides, the CDR3 is TGCGCCAGCAGCCACGGACAGGGTAACGTCTCACCCCTCCACTTT. This sequence encodes CASSHGQGNVSPLHF.

The rearrangement links TRBV10-3 to TRBJ1-1, with TRBD1 as a possible D gene (5 bases). The CDR3 is 12 amino acids. Germline CDR1 reads ENHRY; CDR2 reads SYGVKD. V lost 11 bases to trimming and J lost 5 bases, with 15 bases between them. The DNA for the CDR3 is TGTGCCTCGGAAGCCCGGGGGACTGAAGCTTTCTTT. The encoded protein is CASEARGTEAFF.

The J gene is TRBJ2-7, the V gene TRBV7-9; D call uncertain. V lost 1 base and J 6 bases, leaving 13 bases between the germline ends. From germline, CDR1 is SEHNR and CDR2 FQNEAQ (reference sequence). The CDR3 loop spans 14 amino acids. CDR3: CASSLGVSTLEQYF. The DNA for the CDR3 is TGTGCCAGCAGCTTAGGGGTTTCGACACTCGAGCAGTACTTC.

The rearrangement uses TRBV2 and TRBJ1-6, with D tentatively TRBD1 (5 bases). Germline CDR1 reads SNHLY; CDR2 reads FYNNEI. The germline V and J ends were trimmed by 5 bases and 10 bases, with 15 bases remaining between them. The CDR3 runs 14 residues. The chain's CDR3 is CASSRQRLGSPLHF. The CDR3 nucleotides are TGTGCCAGCAGTCGACAGAGGTTAGGGTCACCCCTCCACTTT.

This clone was detected once. V usage is TRBV29-1 and J usage is TRBJ2-3; 8 bases line up with TRBD1. The germline V gene encodes CDR1 SQVTM and CDR2 ANQGSEA. The V and J ends lost 7 bases and 2 bases, in that order; junction bases with no gene match: 8. CDR3 size: 14 residues. CDR3 in amino acids: CSGRDRLITDTQYF. The CDR3, as DNA: TGCAGCGGGAGGGACAGGTTAATCACAGATACGCAGTATTTT.

The V and J genes are TRBV25-1 and TRBJ2-5; D possibly corresponds to TRBD2 (8 bases). Trimming took off 5 bases at V and 4 bases at J, with 17 bases between the two ends. The CDR3 length is 15 residues. Germline CDR1 MGHDK, CDR2 SYGVNS. This CDR3 is CASSPGGGTAETQYF. For the CDR3, the DNA is TGTGCCAGCAGTCCCGGGGGGGGGACAGCAGAGACCCAGTACTTC.

CDR3 nucleotide sequence: TGCGCCAGCAGCTTTATGGGGGCCCGGGGGAACACTGAAGCTTTCTTT. Its translation: CASSFMGARGNTEAFF. The chain employs TRBV4-1 and TRBJ1-1; D possibly corresponds to TRBD1 (6 bases). The germline V gene has CDR1 MGHRA and CDR2 YSYEKL. The CDR3 consists of 16 residues. Between the trimmed V and J ends, which lost 5 bases and 1 base, there was a span of 17 bases.

The chain combines TRBV12-3 or TRBV12-4 with TRBJ2-3, with 8 bases lining up with TRBD1. V lost 1 base, J lost 14 bases, and 8 bases stayed unmatched. The CDR3 runs 13 residues. The CDR3 DNA reads TGTGCCAGCAGTTTAGAACGACAGGGGCGGCGGTATTTT. This translates into CASSLERQGRRYF.

The V call is TRBV6-6, the J call TRBJ2-3; weak D call: TRBD1 (6 bases). V lost 5 bases, J lost 0 bases, and 12 bases lay in between. The germline V gene has CDR1 MNHNY and CDR2 SVGAGI (reference sequence). The CDR3 consists of 15 residues. CDR3 amino acids: CASSRTESSTDTQYF. The CDR3 coding sequence is TGTGCCAGCAGTAGGACAGAATCTAGCACAGATACGCAGTATTTT.

The chain combines TRBV25-1 with TRBJ2-7; 10 bases align to TRBD1. Trimming took 3 bases from V and 4 from J; bases not matched to a gene: 12. Germline values: CDR1 MGHDK, CDR2 SYGVNS. There are 17 residues in the CDR3. The CDR3: CASSDLVGTGVTYEQYF. DNA of the CDR3: TGTGCCAGCAGTGACTTAGTCGGGACAGGGGTCACGTACGAGCAGTACTTC.

The CDR3 DNA sequence: TGCGCCAGCAGCTTGCGAGAGTACACAGATACGCAGTATTTT. It encodes CASSLREYTDTQYF. This chain connects TRBV5-1 to TRBJ2-3; D not resolved. Germline V gene sequence: CDR1 SGHRS, CDR2 YFSETQ. The CDR3 contains 14 residues. V lost 1 base, J lost 2 bases, and 8 bases lay in between.

The gene calls are TRBV29-1 and TRBJ2-7; 10 bases are a match to TRBD1. The CDR3 runs to 16 residues. Per germline, CDR1 SQVTM and CDR2 ANQGSEA. J lost 2 bases, V lost 0 bases, and 7 bases had no gene match. DNA of the CDR3: TGCAGCGTTGAAGATAGCGGACAGGGGGGGCCCTACGAGCAGTACTTC. This encodes CSVEDSGQGGPYEQYF.

The chain uses TRBV18 and TRBJ2-3; TRBD1 agrees at 9 bases. The length of the CDR3 is 18 residues. V dropped 3 bases and J dropped 1; count of bases not matched to a gene: 11. Germline V CDR1 and CDR2: KGHSH, LQKENI. CDR3 DNA sequence: TGTGCCAGCTCACCGCAGAGATTCCGGGACAGGGGCACAGATACGCAGTATTTT. This translates into CASSPQRFRDRGTDTQYF.

The genes are TRBV5-1 and TRBJ2-1; perhaps TRBD1 as D (6 bases). V lost 4 bases and J 4 bases, leaving 9 bases between the germline ends. The length of the CDR3 is 13 residues. Germline loops: CDR1 SGHRS, CDR2 YFSETQ. The CDR3 spells CASSTTGYNEQFF. The CDR3 region has the DNA TGCGCCAGCAGCACCACAGGGTACAATGAGCAGTTCTTC.

V gene TRBV28 combines with J gene TRBJ2-3; weak D call: TRBD2 (6 bases). Germline V gives CDR1 MDHEN, CDR2 SYDVKM. The V end lost 6 bases, the J end lost 4 bases, and 32 bases lay between the germline ends. The CDR3 is 20 residues long. In nucleotides, the CDR3 is TGTGCCAGCAGCCGACTATATAGCGGAGGGTCCGGGTCAACCCCAGATACGCAGTATTTT. This codes for CASSRLYSGGSGSTPDTQYF.

The rearrangement joins TRBV24-1 to TRBJ1-5; D possibly corresponds to TRBD1 (6 bases). From germline, CDR1 is KGHDR and CDR2 SFDVKD. This CDR3 has 14 amino acids. The V end lost 5 bases, the J end lost 5 bases, and 12 bases lay between the germline ends. CDR3: CATSGQGLYQPQHF. CDR3 bases: TGTGCCACCAGTGGGCAGGGGTTGTATCAGCCCCAGCATTTT.

The chain is built from TRBV15 and TRBJ2-7, with D tentatively TRBD2 (6 bases). The CDR3 extends over 16 amino acids. CDR1 LNHNV and CDR2 YYDKDF come from the germline V gene (reference sequence). V was cut by 3 bases and J by 5 bases, with 20 bases left in between. This CDR3 reads CATSSLAGPSPDEQYF. CDR3 nucleotide sequence: TGTGCCACCAGCAGCCTTGCGGGGCCCTCCCCAGACGAGCAGTACTTC.

This clone was detected once. The V gene is TRBV5-1, the J gene TRBJ1-1; D is uncertain. The V gene lost 0 bases and the J gene lost 4 bases, with 10 bases spanning the gap. The CDR3 spans 14 residues. The V gene's germline CDR1 is SGHRS and CDR2 YFSETQ. The DNA of the CDR3 is TGCGCCAGCAGCTTGGTAGGCGGTTCCACTGAAGCTTTCTTT. Translation: CASSLVGGSTEAFF.

This clone was counted a few times. The chain is built from TRBV11-3 and TRBJ2-1; TRBD2 matches 9 bases. Germline values: CDR1 SGHNT, CDR2 YENEEA. The CDR3 sequence is 15 residues long. Trimming cost V 1 base and J 2 bases; bases outside gene matches: 0. CDR3 sequence: CASSLGLAAYNEQFF. The CDR3 region has the DNA TGTGCCAGCAGCTTAGGACTAGCGGCCTACAATGAGCAGTTCTTC.

The chain couples TRBV11-2 to TRBJ2-1, with 8 bases that match TRBD2. Germline loops: CDR1 SGHAT, CDR2 FQNNGV. The CDR3 is made up of 17 amino acids. V was clipped by 2 bases and J by 2 bases; unmatched bases: 8. CDR3 residues: CASSLPPGGVPYNEQFF. The CDR3 DNA reads as TGTGCCAGCAGCTTACCCCCGGGGGGGGTCCCCTACAATGAGCAGTTCTTC.

This rearrangement joins TRBV12-3 or TRBV12-4 to TRBJ2-7, with D possibly being TRBD2 (5 bases). The CDR3 spans 13 residues. Trimming stripped 6 bases from V and 2 bases from J, with 11 bases between. CDR3: CASRDSAAYEQYF. The CDR3 DNA follows: TGTGCCAGCAGGGATAGCGCGGCCTACGAGCAGTACTTC.

The sample holds a few counts of this clone. The chain uses TRBV10-2 and TRBJ1-1; D gene unclear. Between the trimmed V and J ends, which lost 2 bases and 1 base, there was a span of 11 bases. CDR3 length equals 15 residues. CDR1 and CDR2 from the germline V gene are WSHSY and SAAADI. The CDR3 DNA reads as TGCGCCAGCAGTGAGCCCTTTTCCGGGAACACTGAAGCTTTCTTT. Its protein product is CASSEPFSGNTEAFF.